This TCR beta chain was identified during a study of cytomegalovirus exposure and HLA in healthy donors. Study-wide results and limits: More clonal expansion characterized HLA-associated TCR beta chains than equally common others in a later analysis.

Details on this clone: The antigen remains unidentified.

PCR amplification relied on 60 Vbeta primers (plus 13 Jbeta primers). Source study methods: Roughly 76 million unique TCR beta chains, around 11 million of them shared, were counted by a later analysis. Clones were sequenced by immunoSEQ multiplex PCR, and TCRdb holds only the in-frame ones, with some missing. The D gene and trimming were derived from the DNA, and the V and J assignments and clone size from that table. The table records about 150,000 clones, about 74% of them present only once. V lost 4 bases and J lost 0, with 8 bases in between. The CDR3 is made up of 15 amino acids. Per germline, CDR1 SGHRS and CDR2 YFSETQ.

The receptor's source is a man aged 18-30 years in good health and CMV-seropositive. The sequenced sample was PBMCs. This chain uses TRBV5-1 with TRBJ2-6; D gene unclear. CDR3 bases: TGCGCCAGCAGCCCCCCCCGCTCTGGGGCCAACGTCCTGACTTTC. Its protein is CASSPPRSGANVLTF.